Given below is one TCR beta chain in context. TCRdb's table, derived via immunoSEQ multiplex PCR, lists solely in-frame clones and lacks some. Here the sample spans approximately 40,000 clones, about 79% being singletons. These data come from a study of high-grade serous ovarian cancer treatment subgroups. The CDR3 has 15 residues. Germline V gene lookup returns CDR1 SGHDT and CDR2 YYEEEE. V was pared by 1 base and J by 3 bases, with 11 bases between. Tumor samples were taken before definitive surgery or chemotherapy. What was sequenced was tumor tissue. The TCR originated in a human donor with high-grade serous ovarian cancer. The chain couples TRBV5-6 to TRBJ1-5; D gene unclear. CDR3 amino acids: CASSLYGQFNQPQHF. CDR3 sequence (DNA): TGTGCCAGCAGCTTGTATGGGCAGTTCAATCAGCCCCAGCATTTT.